The 18 T cell receptor beta chains given below trace back to one sample, sequenced in a study of tumor T cells in aggressive B-cell lymphoma. Libraries were prepared by immunoSEQ multiplex PCR; TCRdb keeps only in-frame clonotypes and omits some of them. The sample has several thousand clones; more than 75% are singletons. The sample was tumor tissue. Receptors were obtained from an adult with diffuse large B cell lymphoma.

V usage is TRBV7-2 and J usage is TRBJ2-7, with 10 nucleotides matching TRBD2. Germline-derived CDR1 and CDR2 are SGHTA and FQGNSA. Trimming cost V 5 bases and J 9 bases; bases outside gene matches: 13. The CDR3 consists of 15 residues. CDR3 in amino acids: CASSTRGGLAGVQYF. The CDR3 DNA sequence: TGTGCCAGCAGCACACGGGGGGGGCTAGCGGGGGTGCAGTACTTC. Complete variable domain (other parts from reference TRBV7-2 and TRBJ2-7): GAGVSQSPSNKVTEKGKDVELRCDPISGHTALYWYRQSLGQGLEFLIYFQGNSAPDKSGLPSDRFSAERTGGSVSTLTIQRTQQEDSAVYLCASSTRGGLAGVQYFGPGTRLTVT.

This chain connects TRBV5-5 to TRBJ1-1, with unresolved D. The V gene lost 0 bases and the J gene lost 3 bases, with 9 bases spanning the gap. This CDR3 has 14 residues. The germline gives CDR1 SGHKS, CDR2 YYEKEE (reference sequence). This CDR3 reads CASSLVAVHTEAFF. The CDR3 DNA reads TGTGCCAGCAGCTTGGTTGCAGTCCACACTGAAGCTTTCTTT. Full variable domain (rest looked up from reference TRBV5-5 and TRBJ1-1): DAGVTQSPTHLIKTRGQQVTLRCSPISGHKSVSWYQQVLGQGPQFIFQYYEKEERGRGNFPDRFSARQFPNYSSELNVNALLLGDSALYLCASSLVAVHTEAFFGQGTRLTVV.

V and J are TRBV11-1 and TRBJ1-6; 7 bases map to TRBD1. The CDR3 has 16 amino acids. V gave up 6 bases and J gave up 3 bases; unmatched junction bases: 8. Germline V gene sequence: CDR1 SGHAT, CDR2 FQDESV (reference sequence). In nucleotides, the CDR3 is TGTGCCAGCAGTTTGGCGCGGACAGGCTATAATTCACCCCTCCACTTT. Its protein product is CASSLARTGYNSPLHF.

The chain couples TRBV5-5 to TRBJ2-2; 7 positions agree with TRBD1. CDR1 and CDR2 from the germline V gene are SGHKS and YYEKEE (reference sequence). The CDR3 sequence is 17 residues long. Unmatched junction bases numbered 14, after V lost 4 bases and J lost 5 bases. As DNA, the CDR3 is TGTGCCAGCAGCCCATTCGGACAGGCCGGTGGGACCGGGGAGCTGTTTTTT. This sequence encodes CASSPFGQAGGTGELFF. The whole variable domain, remainder taken from reference TRBV5-5 and TRBJ2-2, is DAGVTQSPTHLIKTRGQQVTLRCSPISGHKSVSWYQQVLGQGPQFIFQYYEKEERGRGNFPDRFSARQFPNYSSELNVNALLLGDSALYLCASSPFGQAGGTGELFFGEGSRLTVL.

The gene calls are TRBV4-2 and TRBJ1-2; weak D call: TRBD1 (6 bases). Germline CDR1 and CDR2: LGHNA and YNFKEQ. The CDR3 loop spans 14 amino acids. V lost 1 base and J lost 6, with 12 bases in between. The CDR3 nucleotides read TGTGCCAGCAGCCAAGTATCAGGGGCTGATGGCTACACCTTC. Its translation: CASSQVSGADGYTF.

The V and J genes are TRBV2 and TRBJ2-1, with D unclear. CDR3 length: 12 amino acids. Germline V gene lookup returns CDR1 SNHLY and CDR2 FYNNEI. Deletions cut 2 bases from V and 6 bases from J, with 5 bases between. CDR3: CASSERFNEQFF. The CDR3 region has the DNA TGTGCCAGCAGTGAACGGTTCAATGAGCAGTTCTTC. Full variable domain (outside the CDR3, taken from reference TRBV2 and TRBJ2-1): EPEVTQTPSHQVTQMGQEVILRCVPISNHLYFYWYRQILGQKVEFLVSFYNNEISEKSEIFDDQFSVERPDGSNFTLKIRSTKLEDSAMYFCASSERFNEQFFGPGTRLTVL.

The rearrangement links TRBV7-3 to TRBJ2-5; tentatively, D is TRBD2 (6 bases). V lost 0 bases to trimming and J lost 3 bases, with 11 bases between them. The CDR3 has 15 residues. Per the germline V gene, CDR1 is SGHTA and CDR2 is FQGTGA. The CDR3 here is CASSLTARGEETQYF. CDR3 DNA sequence: TGTGCCAGCAGCTTAACGGCGCGGGGAGAAGAGACCCAGTACTTC.

This clone has a handful of counts. The gene calls are TRBV30 and TRBJ1-5; tentatively, D is TRBD1 (6 bases). The CDR3 totals 13 residues. V was pared by 2 bases and J by 7 bases, with 12 bases between. Germline V gene sequence: CDR1 GTSNPN, CDR2 SVGIG (reference sequence). CDR3 in amino acids: CAWSSGDQQPQHF. The CDR3 nucleotides read TGTGCCTGGAGTTCAGGGGATCAGCAGCCCCAGCATTTT.

The CDR3 DNA follows: TGTGCCAGCTCTCTTGGACAGGGGAAGTTCCCCTATGGCTACACCTTC. It translates to CASSLGQGKFPYGYTF. The chain employs TRBV18 and TRBJ1-2; 9 positions match TRBD1. Trimming removed 6 bases from V and 4 bases from J; junction bases left unmatched: 12. The CDR3 loop spans 16 amino acids. The germline V gene has CDR1 KGHSH and CDR2 LQKENI. The full variable domain, its missing parts supplied by reference TRBV18 and TRBJ1-2, is NAGVMQNPRHLVRRRGQEARLRCSPMKGHSHVYWYRQLPEEGLKFMVYLQKENIIDESGMPKERFSAEFPKEGPSILRIQQVVRGDSAAYFCASSLGQGKFPYGYTFGSGTRLTVV.

V gene TRBV5-1 combines with J gene TRBJ2-3, with 9 bases matching TRBD2. Germline CDR1 is SGHRS and CDR2 is YFSETQ. The CDR3 contains 18 residues. V lost 0 bases and J lost 2; bases outside the gene matches: 10. The CDR3 DNA reads as TGCGCCAGCAGCTTGGCGGGTCTAGCGGGGACATACACAGATACGCAGTATTTT. Its translation: CASSLAGLAGTYTDTQYF.

This clone was counted a few times. The chain uses TRBV7-6 and TRBJ1-4, with 7 bases aligning to TRBD1. Trimming removed 5 bases from V and 8 bases from J; junction bases left unmatched: 5. Germline V CDR1 and CDR2: SGHVS, FNYEAQ. CDR3 length: 13 residues. CDR3 region: CASSRGQAEKLFF. The CDR3 DNA follows: TGTGCCAGCAGCCGAGGACAGGCGGAAAAACTGTTTTTT.

The V and J genes are TRBV27 and TRBJ2-1; 9 bases are a match to TRBD2. Trimming removed 5 bases from V and 2 bases from J; junction bases left unmatched: 4. The CDR3 totals 15 residues. Germline CDR1 reads MNHEY; CDR2 reads SMNVEV (reference sequence). The CDR3 nucleotides read TGTGCCAGCAGTCCAGCGGGGGGAGCCTACAATGAGCAGTTCTTC. Translation: CASSPAGGAYNEQFF.

The rearrangement joins TRBV13 to TRBJ1-1; 8 nucleotides agree with TRBD1. The CDR3 covers 14 residues. Germline V gene data show CDR1 as PRHDT and CDR2 as FYEKMQ (reference sequence). The V and J ends lost 7 bases and 12 bases, in that order; junction bases with no gene match: 16. CDR3 region: CASIALGAGGTTFF. In DNA, the CDR3 is TGTGCCAGCATAGCTCTGGGGGCAGGGGGCACGACTTTCTTT. The variable domain in full, with the rest retrieved from reference TRBV13 and TRBJ1-1, is AAGVIQSPRHLIKEKRETATLKCYPIPRHDTVYWYQQGPGQDPQFLISFYEKMQSDKGSIPDRFSAQQFSDYHSELNMSSLELGDSALYFCASIALGAGGTTFFGQGTRLTVV.

This chain connects TRBV5-4 to TRBJ1-6; no firm D call. Germline V gives CDR1 SGHNT, CDR2 YYREEE (reference sequence). The CDR3 length is 16 residues. Trimming pared 0 bases from V and 0 bases from J, leaving 7 bases between. CDR3 DNA sequence: TGTGCCAGCAGCTTGGGCGGGAGCTCCTATAATTCACCCCTCCACTTT. Amino acid sequence: CASSLGGSSYNSPLHF.

The CDR3 nucleotides read TGTGCCAGCAGTTACTCAGCGGCCCAAGAGACCCAGTACTTC. Its protein is CASSYSAAQETQYF. The chain couples TRBV6-5 to TRBJ2-5; TRBD2 is a possible D gene (5 bases). This CDR3 has 14 residues. Germline values: CDR1 MNHEY, CDR2 SVGAGI. The V end lost 0 bases, the J end lost 1 base, and 6 bases lay between the germline ends.

This chain links TRBV11-1 with TRBJ2-7; unclear D gene. The germline V and J ends were trimmed by 5 bases and 2 bases, with 13 bases remaining between them. Germline lookup yields CDR1 SGHAT and CDR2 FQDESV (reference sequence). This CDR3 has 14 residues. CDR3 coding DNA: TGTGCCAGCAGCGAACAGTCACCTGCCTACGAGCAGTACTTC. Translated, it gives CASSEQSPAYEQYF.

The genes are TRBV10-2 and TRBJ2-2, with D maybe TRBD1 (5 bases). Trimming took off 6 bases at V and 5 bases at J, with 13 bases between the two ends. This CDR3 has 14 amino acids. From germline, CDR1 is WSHSY and CDR2 SAAADI. The CDR3 coding sequence is TGCGCCAGCAGAGACAGTATCGGAACCGGGGAGCTGTTTTTT. Translation: CASRDSIGTGELFF.

The gene calls are TRBV6-5 and TRBJ2-7; D is unresolved. Trimming pared 1 base from V and 7 bases from J, leaving 8 bases between. CDR1 MNHEY and CDR2 SVGAGI come from the germline V gene. The CDR3 extends over 12 amino acids. The CDR3 sequence is CASSYYGGEQYF. The DNA of the CDR3 is TGTGCCAGCAGTTACTATGGCGGTGAGCAGTACTTC.